The sequence of this T cell receptor beta chain was determined in a study of CD8+CD57+ T cells in acquired aplastic anemia. It was patients with CD8+CD57+ cell expansion by flow cytometry who were chosen for sequencing. V was trimmed by 2 bases and J by 0 bases, leaving 15 bases between them. Germline values: CDR1 MNHEY, CDR2 SVGEGT. The CDR3 loop spans 17 amino acids. TCR beta VDJ and CDR3 profiles were obtained from a genomic DNA template. TCRdb independently ran MiXCR on the reads; one entry per CDR3 protein. The data contain some 160,000 distinct CDR3 sequences, roughly 48% of them singletons. Material: sorted CD4+, CD8+, or CD8+CD57+ T cells (not recorded which) from PBMCs. This chain links TRBV6-2 or TRBV6-3 with TRBJ2-3; D is undetermined. This receptor was obtained from a human donor with aplastic anemia. CDR3 DNA sequence: TGTGCCAGCAGTTACCACTTCTCCCTTATGAGCACAGATACGCAGTATTTT. Translated, it gives CASSYHFSLMSTDTQYF.